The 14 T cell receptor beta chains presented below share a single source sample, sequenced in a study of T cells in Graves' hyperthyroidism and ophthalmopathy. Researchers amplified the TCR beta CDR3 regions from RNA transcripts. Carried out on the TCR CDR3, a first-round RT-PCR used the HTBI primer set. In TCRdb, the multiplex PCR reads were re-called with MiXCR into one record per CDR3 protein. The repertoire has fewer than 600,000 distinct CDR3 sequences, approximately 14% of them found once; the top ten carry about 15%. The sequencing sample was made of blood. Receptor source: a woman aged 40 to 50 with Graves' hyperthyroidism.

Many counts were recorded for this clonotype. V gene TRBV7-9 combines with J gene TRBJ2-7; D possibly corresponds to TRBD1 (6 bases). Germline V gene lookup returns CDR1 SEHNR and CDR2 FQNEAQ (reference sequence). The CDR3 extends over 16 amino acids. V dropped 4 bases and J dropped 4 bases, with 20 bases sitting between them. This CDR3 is CASSSEGDNNQYEQYF. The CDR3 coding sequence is TGTGCCAGCAGCTCCGAGGGGGACAATAACCAATACGAGCAGTACTTC.

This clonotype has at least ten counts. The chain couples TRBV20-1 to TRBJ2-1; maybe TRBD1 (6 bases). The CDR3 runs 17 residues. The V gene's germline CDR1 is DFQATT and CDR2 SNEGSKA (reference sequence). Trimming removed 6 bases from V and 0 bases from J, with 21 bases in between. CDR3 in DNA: TGCAGTGCCGCCCTAGGCCAGAGGGGGAGCTCCTACAATGAGCAGTTCTTC. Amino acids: CSAALGQRGSSYNEQFF.

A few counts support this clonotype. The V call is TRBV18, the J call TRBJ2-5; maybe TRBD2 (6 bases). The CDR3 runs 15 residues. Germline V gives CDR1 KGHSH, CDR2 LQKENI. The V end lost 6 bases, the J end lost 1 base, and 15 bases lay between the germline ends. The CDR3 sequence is CASSHPGGTQETQYF. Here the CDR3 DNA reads TGTGCCAGCTCCCATCCAGGAGGGACCCAAGAGACCCAGTACTTC.

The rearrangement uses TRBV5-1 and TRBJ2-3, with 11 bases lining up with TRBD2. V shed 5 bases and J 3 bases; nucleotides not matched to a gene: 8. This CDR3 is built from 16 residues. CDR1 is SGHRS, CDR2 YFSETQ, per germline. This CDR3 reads CASRNLAGGITDTQYF. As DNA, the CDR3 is TGCGCCAGCAGAAATCTAGCGGGAGGTATAACAGATACGCAGTATTTT.

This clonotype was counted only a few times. CDR3 bases: TGTGCCAGCAGTGGCGGGAGTGCCAAAAACATTCAGTACTTC. It translates to CASSGGSAKNIQYF. This chain links TRBV6-2 or TRBV6-3 with TRBJ2-4; 7 bases fit TRBD2. After removal of 5 bases from V and 1 base from J, the junction contained 2 bases not matched to a gene. The germline gives CDR1 MNHEY, CDR2 SVGEGT. This CDR3 contains 14 residues.

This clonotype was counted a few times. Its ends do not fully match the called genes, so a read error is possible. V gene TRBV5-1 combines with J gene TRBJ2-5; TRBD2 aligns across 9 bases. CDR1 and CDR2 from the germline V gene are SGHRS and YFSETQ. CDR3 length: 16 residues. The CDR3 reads CASSGSLAGTGETLYF. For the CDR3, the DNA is TGCGCCAGCAGCGGGTCCCTAGCGGGAACGGGGGAGACCCTGTACTTC.

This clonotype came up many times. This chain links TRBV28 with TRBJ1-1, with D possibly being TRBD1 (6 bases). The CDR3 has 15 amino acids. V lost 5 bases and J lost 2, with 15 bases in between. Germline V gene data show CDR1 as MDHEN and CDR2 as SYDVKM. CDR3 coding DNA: TGTGCCAGCAGTCAACAACAGGGAGGTAACACTGAAGCTTTCTTT. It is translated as CASSQQQGGNTEAFF.

CDR3 sequence: CASSLDQASGWETQYF. The CDR3, as DNA: TGTGCCAGCAGCTTAGACCAAGCTAGCGGTTGGGAGACCCAGTACTTC. V gene TRBV7-2 combines with J gene TRBJ2-5; the match to TRBD2 covers 7 bases. V gave up 1 base and J gave up 5 bases; unmatched junction bases: 10. Germline V gives CDR1 SGHTA, CDR2 FQGNSA. This CDR3 spans 16 amino acids.

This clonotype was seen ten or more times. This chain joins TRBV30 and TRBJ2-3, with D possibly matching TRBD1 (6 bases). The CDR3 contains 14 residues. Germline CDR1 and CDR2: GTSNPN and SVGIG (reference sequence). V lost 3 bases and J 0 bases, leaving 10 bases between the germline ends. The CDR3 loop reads CAWRDSPSTDTQYF. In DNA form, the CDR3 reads TGTGCCTGGAGGGACAGTCCTAGCACAGATACGCAGTATTTT. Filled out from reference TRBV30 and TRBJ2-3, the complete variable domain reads SQTIHQWPATLVQPVGSPLSLECTVEGTSNPNLYWYRQAAGRGLQLLFYSVGIGQISSEVPQNLSASRPQDRQFILSSKKLLLSDSGFYLCAWRDSPSTDTQYFGPGTRLTVL.

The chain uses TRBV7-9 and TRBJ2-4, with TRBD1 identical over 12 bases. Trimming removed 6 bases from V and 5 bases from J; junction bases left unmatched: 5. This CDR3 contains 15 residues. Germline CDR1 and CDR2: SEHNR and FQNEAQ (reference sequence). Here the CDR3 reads CASRPGTGGQNIQYF. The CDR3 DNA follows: TGTGCCAGCAGACCCGGGACAGGGGGCCAAAACATTCAGTACTTC.

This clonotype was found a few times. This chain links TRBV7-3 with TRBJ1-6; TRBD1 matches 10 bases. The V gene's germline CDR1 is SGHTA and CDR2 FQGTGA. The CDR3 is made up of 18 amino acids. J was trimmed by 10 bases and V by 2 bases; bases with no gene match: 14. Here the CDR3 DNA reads TGTGCCAGCAGCTTACCGTTCCCCCGGGACAGGGGATGGTCACCCCTCCACTTT. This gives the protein CASSLPFPRDRGWSPLHF. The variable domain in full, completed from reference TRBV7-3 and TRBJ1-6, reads GAGVSQTPSNKVTEKGKYVELRCDPISGHTALYWYRQSLGQGPEFLIYFQGTGAADDSGLPNDRFFAVRPEGSVSTLKIQRTERGDSAVYLCASSLPFPRDRGWSPLHFGNGTRLTVT.

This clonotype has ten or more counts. This CDR3 reads CASSRAGGGNEQFF. CDR3 DNA: TGCGCCAGCAGTAGAGCGGGAGGGGGAAATGAGCAGTTCTTC. The gene calls are TRBV5-1 and TRBJ2-1; 10 bases fit TRBD2. V shed 5 bases and J 7 bases; nucleotides not matched to a gene: 6. Germline-derived CDR1 and CDR2 are SGHRS and YFSETQ. The length of the CDR3 is 14 residues.

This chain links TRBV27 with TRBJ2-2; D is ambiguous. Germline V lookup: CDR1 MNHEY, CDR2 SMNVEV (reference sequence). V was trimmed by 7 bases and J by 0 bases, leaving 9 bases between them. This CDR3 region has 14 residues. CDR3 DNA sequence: TGTGCCAGCACATTATACGCGAACACCGGGGAGCTGTTTTTT. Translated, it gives CASTLYANTGELFF.

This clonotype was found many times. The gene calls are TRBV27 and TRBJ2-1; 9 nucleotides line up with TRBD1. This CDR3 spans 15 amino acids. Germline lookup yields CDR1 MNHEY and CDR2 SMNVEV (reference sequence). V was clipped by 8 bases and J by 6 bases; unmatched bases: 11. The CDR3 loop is CASAPGTGKRNEQFF. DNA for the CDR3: TGTGCCAGCGCACCAGGGACAGGGAAGCGCAATGAGCAGTTCTTC.